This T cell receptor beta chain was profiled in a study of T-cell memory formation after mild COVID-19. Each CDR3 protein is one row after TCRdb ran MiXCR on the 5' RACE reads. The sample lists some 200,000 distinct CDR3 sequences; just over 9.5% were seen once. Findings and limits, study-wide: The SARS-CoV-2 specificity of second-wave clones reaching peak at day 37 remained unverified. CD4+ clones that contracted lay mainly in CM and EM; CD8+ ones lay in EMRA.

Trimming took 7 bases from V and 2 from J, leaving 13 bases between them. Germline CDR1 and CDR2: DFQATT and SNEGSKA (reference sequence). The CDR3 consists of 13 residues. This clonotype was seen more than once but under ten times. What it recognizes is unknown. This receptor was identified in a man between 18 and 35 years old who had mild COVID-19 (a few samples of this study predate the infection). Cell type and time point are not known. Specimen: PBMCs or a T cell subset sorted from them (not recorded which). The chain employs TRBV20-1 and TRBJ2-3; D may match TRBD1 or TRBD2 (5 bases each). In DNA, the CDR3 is TGCAGTGGAAAAGGAGGACACACAGATACGCAGTATTTT. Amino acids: CSGKGGHTDTQYF.